A single sample gave rise to the 26 T cell receptor beta chains below, sequenced in a study of T cells in localized non-small cell lung cancer. TCRdb's copy holds only in-frame clones and misses some; the assay was immunoSEQ multiplex PCR. The sample lists under 20,000 clones; more than 75% were seen once. This sample comprised peripheral blood mononuclear cells, obtained before any cancer treatment. The receptors derive from a male donor older than 55 with stage II lung adenocarcinoma.

The J gene is TRBJ1-2, the V gene TRBV28, with 7 bases identical to TRBD1. The V segment lost 6 bases and the J segment 5 bases; nucleotides outside the gene matches: 6. Germline CDR1 and CDR2: MDHEN and SYDVKM. This CDR3 is built from 13 residues. This CDR3 is CASSPDREYGYTF. The DNA for the CDR3 is TGTGCCAGCAGCCCAGACAGGGAGTATGGCTACACCTTC.

The chain uses TRBV7-8 and TRBJ1-2, with D uncertain. The CDR3 consists of 14 residues. V dropped 3 bases and J dropped 3 bases, with 11 bases sitting between them. The germline V gene has CDR1 SGHVS and CDR2 FQNEAQ. As DNA, the CDR3 is TGTGCCAGCAGCTTTGGACCGTCCGACTATGGCTACACCTTC. Protein: CASSFGPSDYGYTF.

The V call is TRBV6-5, the J call TRBJ2-1; D not certain. The germline V gene encodes CDR1 MNHEY and CDR2 SVGAGI. Deletions cut 0 bases from V and 0 bases from J, with 9 bases between. This CDR3 is built from 16 residues. The CDR3 DNA is TGTGCCAGCAGTTACTCGGGTGGGGACTCCTACAATGAGCAGTTCTTC. Its protein product is CASSYSGGDSYNEQFF.

The V call is TRBV11-3, the J call TRBJ2-1, with TRBD2 matching 10 bases. V lost 5 bases and J lost 0; bases outside the gene matches: 7. Germline loops: CDR1 SGHNT, CDR2 YENEEA. The CDR3 sequence is 17 residues long. DNA for the CDR3: TGTGCCAGCAGCCGATTAGCGGGAGGACTCTCCTACAATGAGCAGTTCTTC. Residues: CASSRLAGGLSYNEQFF.

The chain is built from TRBV5-1 and TRBJ1-1, with D possibly TRBD1 on 5 matching bases. Trimming pared 0 bases from V and 3 bases from J, leaving 12 bases between. The V gene's germline CDR1 is SGHRS and CDR2 YFSETQ. CDR3 size: 15 residues. The CDR3, as DNA: TGCGCCAGCAGCTTGGAGTTGGGGCGGGACACTGAAGCTTTCTTT. Protein: CASSLELGRDTEAFF.

The CDR3 nucleotides read TGTGCCAGTAGGAAGACAGGGGGCACAGATACGCAGTATTTT. This translates into CASRKTGGTDTQYF. V is TRBV19 and J is TRBJ2-3, with 8 positions matching TRBD1. V was pared by 6 bases and J by 1 base, with 3 bases of the junction left unmatched. Germline V lookup: CDR1 LNHDA, CDR2 SQIVND (reference sequence). The CDR3 length is 14 residues. Full variable domain (missing parts from reference TRBV19 and TRBJ2-3): DGGITQSPKYLFRKEGQNVTLSCEQNLNHDAMYWYRQDPGQGLRLIYYSQIVNDFQKGDIAEGYSVSREKKESFPLTVTSAQKNPTAFYLCASRKTGGTDTQYFGPGTRLTVL.

This chain links TRBV9 with TRBJ2-2; a possible D gene is TRBD1 (6 bases). Per the germline V gene, CDR1 is SGDLS and CDR2 is YYNGEE. Trimming stripped 4 bases from V and 2 bases from J, with 12 bases between. The CDR3 length is 15 residues. The CDR3 sequence is CASSSGHLNTGELFF. CDR3 nucleotide sequence: TGTGCCAGCAGCTCGGGACACCTCAACACCGGGGAGCTGTTTTTT.

This clone was counted once. This sequence joins TRBV28 and TRBJ1-3; unclear D gene. The CDR3 consists of 16 residues. Germline values: CDR1 MDHEN, CDR2 SYDVKM. V dropped 4 bases and J dropped 2 bases, with 15 bases sitting between them. CDR3 bases: TGTGCCAGCAGTTCCGCTAAGTGGGTCCCTGGAAACACCATATATTTT. Translated: CASSSAKWVPGNTIYF.

The CDR3 loop reads CASSLQGYEQYF. The CDR3 nucleotides read TGTGCCAGCAGCCTACAGGGGTACGAGCAGTACTTC. The chain couples TRBV28 to TRBJ2-7, with 7 bases aligning to TRBD1. The CDR3 loop spans 12 amino acids. Germline V CDR1 and CDR2: MDHEN, SYDVKM. V lost 6 bases and J lost 4; bases outside the gene matches: 3.

This chain connects TRBV29-1 to TRBJ2-2, with D perhaps matching TRBD2 (7 bases). The CDR3 contains 14 residues. With 7 bases removed from V and 4 bases from J, the gap between germline ends came to 16 bases. CDR1 SQVTM and CDR2 ANQGSEA come from the germline V gene. The CDR3 protein is CSAVGGPTTGELFF. In nucleotides, the CDR3 is TGCAGCGCAGTGGGGGGGCCAACCACCGGGGAGCTGTTTTTT.

The gene calls are TRBV27 and TRBJ1-2; no clear D gene. Germline CDR1 reads MNHEY; CDR2 reads SMNVEV (reference sequence). This CDR3 is 14 amino acids long. V gave up 0 bases and J gave up 3 bases, with 8 bases separating them. The CDR3, as DNA: TGTGCCAGCAGTTTATCCCGGACGGACTATGGCTACACCTTC. Protein: CASSLSRTDYGYTF.

This sequence joins TRBV7-6 and TRBJ2-3; tentatively, D is TRBD2 (5 bases). The germline gives CDR1 SGHVS, CDR2 FNYEAQ. The CDR3 sequence is 15 residues long. Trimming took 5 bases from V and 3 from J, leaving 15 bases between them. CDR3 region: CASSPNSVRTDTQYF. The DNA for the CDR3 is TGTGCCAGCAGCCCAAATAGCGTGCGGACAGATACGCAGTATTTT.

The CDR3 DNA follows: TGTGCCAGCACCCCCTCGGGGGCGATCTCCTACGAGCAGTACTTC. Its protein product is CASTPSGAISYEQYF. This rearrangement joins TRBV6-1 to TRBJ2-7, with D tentatively TRBD1 or TRBD2 (6 bases each). Germline V gives CDR1 MNHNS, CDR2 SASEGT. The CDR3 covers 15 residues. Trimming left V 7 bases short and J 0 bases short, with 16 bases between.

This chain links TRBV5-4 with TRBJ2-1; TRBD2 matches at 11 bases. Trimming cost V 4 bases and J 7 bases; bases outside gene matches: 16. Germline loops: CDR1 SGHNT, CDR2 YYREEE (reference sequence). CDR3 length: 18 residues. The CDR3 DNA reads as TGTGCCAGCAGCCCGCGTCTACGGACTAGCGGGTCAGGGAATGAGCAGTTCTTC. This codes for CASSPRLRTSGSGNEQFF.

CDR3 region: CAIRSGDGNSNQPQHF. Here the CDR3 DNA reads TGTGCCATCAGATCGGGAGACGGCAATAGCAATCAGCCCCAGCATTTT. This chain links TRBV10-3 with TRBJ1-5; D ambiguous. V lost 6 bases and J 0 bases, leaving 15 bases between the germline ends. Per the germline V gene, CDR1 is ENHRY and CDR2 is SYGVKD. CDR3 size: 16 residues.

This chain uses TRBV6-5 with TRBJ1-1, with 7 bases fitting TRBD1. Germline-derived CDR1 and CDR2 are MNHEY and SVGAGI. The CDR3 loop spans 14 amino acids. Unmatched junction bases numbered 6, after V lost 2 bases and J lost 6 bases. CDR3 amino acids: CASSYADRPAEAFF. DNA for the CDR3: TGTGCCAGCAGTTACGCGGACAGGCCAGCTGAAGCTTTCTTT.

The V gene is TRBV27, the J gene TRBJ2-1, with D tentatively TRBD1 (6 bases). The V gene lost 3 bases and the J gene lost 4 bases, with 13 bases spanning the gap. The CDR3 consists of 15 residues. Germline CDR1 reads MNHEY; CDR2 reads SMNVEV (reference sequence). For the CDR3, the DNA is TGTGCCAGCAGTTTCATCCGGACAGATTACAATGAGCAGTTCTTC. This codes for CASSFIRTDYNEQFF.

V gene TRBV29-1 combines with J gene TRBJ1-1; TRBD1 is a possible D gene (6 bases). In germline, CDR1 is SQVTM, CDR2 ANQGSEA. The CDR3 sequence is 14 residues long. V was trimmed by 4 bases and J by 2 bases, leaving 14 bases between them. The CDR3, as DNA: TGCAGCGTTGTCCCCAGGACAGCTAACACTGAAGCTTTCTTT. Translating it yields CSVVPRTANTEAFF.

This chain connects TRBV4-3 to TRBJ2-1; the D is unclear. With 0 bases removed from V and 7 bases from J, the gap between germline ends came to 13 bases. Germline CDR1 LGHNA, CDR2 YSLEER. The CDR3 length is 15 residues. DNA of the CDR3: TGCGCCAGCAGCCAAGAACCGGCGATGAAGAATGAGCAGTTCTTC. Amino acid sequence: CASSQEPAMKNEQFF.

The J gene is TRBJ2-1, the V gene TRBV7-8; D not resolved. V lost 1 base and J 7 bases, leaving 2 bases between the germline ends. There are 11 residues in the CDR3. CDR1 is SGHVS and CDR2 is FQNEAQ in the germline V gene. CDR3 loop: CASSLVNEQFF. CDR3 nucleotides: TGTGCCAGCAGCTTAGTTAATGAGCAGTTCTTC.

The V and J genes are TRBV5-8 and TRBJ2-1; 9 bases align to TRBD2. In germline, CDR1 is SGHTS, CDR2 YDEGEE. The V gene end was trimmed by 3 bases and the J gene end by 8 bases; junction bases not matched to a gene: 12. This CDR3 contains 16 residues. The chain's CDR3 is CASSWGTSPTAHEQFF. The CDR3 DNA sequence: TGTGCCAGCAGCTGGGGGACTAGCCCCACGGCCCATGAGCAGTTCTTC. Full variable domain (missing parts from reference TRBV5-8 and TRBJ2-1): EAGVTQSPTHLIKTRGQQATLRCSPISGHTSVYWYQQALGLGLQFLLWYDEGEERNRGNFPPRFSGRQFPNYSSELNVNALELEDSALYLCASSWGTSPTAHEQFFGPGTRLTVL.

This chain uses TRBV5-6 with TRBJ1-1; 7 bases are shared with TRBD1. CDR3 size: 15 residues. Trimming cost V 0 bases and J 6 bases; bases outside gene matches: 8. Germline-derived CDR1 and CDR2 are SGHDT and YYEEEE. CDR3: CASSLDRGRYAEAFF. CDR3 nucleotide sequence: TGTGCCAGCAGCTTGGACAGGGGACGATACGCTGAAGCTTTCTTT.

The chain carries TRBV7-6 and TRBJ1-5; TRBD1 matches at 7 bases. CDR1 is SGHVS and CDR2 is FNYEAQ in the germline V gene. This CDR3 spans 13 amino acids. The ends lost 5 bases at V and 6 bases at J; junction bases unmatched: 4. CDR3 nucleotides: TGTGCCAGCAGCCCCGCAGGGGGTCAGCCCCAGCATTTT. This encodes CASSPAGGQPQHF.

The CDR3 region is CASSGGTAINEKLFF. CDR3 coding DNA: TGTGCCAGCAGCGGCGGGACCGCTATAAATGAAAAACTGTTTTTT. The rearrangement uses TRBV9 and TRBJ1-4; D perhaps matches TRBD1 (5 bases). The CDR3 has 15 amino acids. Germline assignment: CDR1 SGDLS and CDR2 YYNGEE. The ends were cut back, 3 bases at V and 5 bases at J, with 14 bases in the middle.

V and J are TRBV11-1 and TRBJ2-1; D remains unclear. V was clipped by 1 base and J by 6 bases, with 10 bases between them. Germline CDR1 and CDR2: SGHAT and FQDESV (reference sequence). CDR3 length: 14 amino acids. The chain's CDR3 is CASSLGGPTNEQFF. CDR3 nucleotide sequence: TGTGCCAGCAGCTTAGGAGGACCAACCAATGAGCAGTTCTTC.

This clone showed up just once. This chain links TRBV13 with TRBJ2-3; TRBD2 matches at 9 bases. CDR1 is PRHDT, CDR2 FYEKMQ, per germline (reference sequence). CDR3 size: 19 residues. Trimming at V came to 5 bases and at J to 0 bases, leaving 15 bases not matched to a gene. Here the CDR3 DNA reads TGTGCCAGCAGCCCCCGCCGGGCTAGCGGGGCTACTAGCACAGATACGCAGTATTTT. Protein product: CASSPRRASGATSTDTQYF.